This T cell receptor (beta chain) was observed in a study of liver allograft versus peripheral blood T cells. Study information: Recipients' peripheral blood T cell receptor repertoires were compared with those in transplanted livers. Regarding the study as a whole: Liver allograft and peripheral blood T cell receptor repertoires reportedly differed.

This CDR3 comprises 11 residues. CDR1 and CDR2 from the germline V gene are ENHRY and SYGVKD. The ends lost 10 bases at V and 6 bases at J; junction bases unmatched: 6. MiXCR, applied by TCRdb to the reads, yields one record per CDR3 protein. The table shows 670 or so distinct CDR3 sequences, with about two fifths occurring only once. Remarks on this clonotype: Its specificity is not known.

This receptor was identified in a human patient who had a liver transplant. A subset of T cells may come from the graft donor. V usage is TRBV10-3 and J usage is TRBJ2-7; 7 bases map to TRBD2. The CDR3 protein is CATWEGREQYF. DNA of the CDR3: TGTGCCACGTGGGAGGGCCGCGAGCAGTACTTC.